Shown below are 16 T cell receptor beta chains from a single sample sequenced in a study of CD8+ T cells in alopecia areata. cDNA serving as the sequencing template came from extracted, reverse transcribed RNA. Here immunoSEQ multiplex PCR was the method, and the copy in TCRdb shows in-frame clones only, minus some. The table has approximately 150,000 clones, roughly 44% seen once; the top ten hold about 6.3%. Sample: CD4+ T cells sorted from blood. These receptors came from a human donor with alopecia areata.

The chain uses TRBV2 and TRBJ2-7; the match to TRBD2 covers 11 bases. The junction had 5 bases not matched to a gene; V was cut back by 6 bases and J by 4 bases. Germline CDR1 reads SNHLY; CDR2 reads FYNNEI. The CDR3 has 14 residues. This CDR3 is CASRAGLAEYEQYF. The CDR3 nucleotides read TGTGCCAGCAGAGCGGGACTAGCGGAATACGAGCAGTACTTC.

V is TRBV11-2 and J is TRBJ2-3; TRBD1 might be the D (6 bases). The CDR3 runs to 17 residues. V gave up 5 bases and J gave up 4 bases, with 22 bases separating them. Germline CDR1 SGHAT, CDR2 FQNNGV. The CDR3 region has the DNA TGTGCCAGCAGCATCAAGGGGGTAGTACCGGGCTCAGATACGCAGTATTTT. Translated: CASSIKGVVPGSDTQYF. Complete variable domain (other parts from reference TRBV11-2 and TRBJ2-3): EAGVAQSPRYKIIEKRQSVAFWCNPISGHATLYWYQQILGQGPKLLIQFQNNGVVDDSQLPKDRFSAERLKGVDSTLKIQPAKLEDSAVYLCASSIKGVVPGSDTQYFGPGTRLTVL.

The J gene is TRBJ1-5, the V gene TRBV27; possible D gene TRBD1, 5 bases. This CDR3 comprises 14 residues. Germline CDR1 reads MNHEY; CDR2 reads SMNVEV (reference sequence). With 2 bases removed from V and 7 bases from J, the gap between germline ends came to 12 bases. The DNA for the CDR3 is TGTGCCAGCAGTTTAGCCAGGGCGAGGCAGCCCCAGCATTTT. This translates into CASSLARARQPQHF.

This clone came up a few times. This chain links TRBV4-1 with TRBJ2-3; possibly TRBD1 for D (6 bases). V lost 4 bases, J lost 3 bases, and 11 bases lay in between. The germline V gene has CDR1 MGHRA and CDR2 YSYEKL. The CDR3 is 14 residues long. The CDR3 nucleotides read TGCGCCAGCAGCCCCATAGGGGGAACAGATACGCAGTATTTT. Encoded protein: CASSPIGGTDTQYF.

There are a few counts of this clone. The rearrangement joins TRBV29-1 to TRBJ2-5; weak D call: TRBD2 (5 bases). This CDR3 region has 13 residues. The ends were cut back, 6 bases at V and 5 bases at J, with 16 bases in the middle. The germline V gene has CDR1 SQVTM and CDR2 ANQGSEA. In nucleotides, the CDR3 is TGCAGCGTGACCCAACGAGGGTGGGAGACCCAGTACTTC. It encodes CSVTQRGWETQYF.

The chain combines TRBV5-1 with TRBJ1-1, with D perhaps TRBD1 (6 bases). This CDR3 has 15 residues. CDR1 and CDR2 (germline): SGHRS, YFSETQ. The V and J ends lost 4 bases and 1 base respectively, with 14 bases between them. The CDR3 loop is CASSLRGGRNTEAFF. The DNA for the CDR3 is TGCGCCAGCAGCCTCCGAGGGGGGAGGAACACTGAAGCTTTCTTT.

The chain couples TRBV28 to TRBJ2-1, with TRBD2 identical over 7 bases. Unmatched junction bases numbered 11, after V lost 3 bases and J lost 15 bases. There are 13 residues in the CDR3. Germline CDR1 MDHEN, CDR2 SYDVKM. The CDR3 DNA follows: TGTGCCAGCAGTTTTACGACTAGCCCTATCCTGTTCTTC. As protein: CASSFTTSPILFF.

The chain uses TRBV7-3 and TRBJ1-4; possible D gene TRBD1, 5 bases. This CDR3 region has 15 residues. V was trimmed by 0 bases and J by 8 bases, leaving 13 bases between them. CDR1 SGHTA and CDR2 FQGTGA come from the germline V gene. CDR3 sequence: CASSLTGNQGEKLFF. The CDR3 DNA reads TGTGCCAGCAGCTTAACGGGGAATCAGGGCGAAAAACTGTTTTTT. Supplemented by reference TRBV7-3 and TRBJ1-4, the full variable domain reads GAGVSQTPSNKVTEKGKYVELRCDPISGHTALYWYRQSLGQGPEFLIYFQGTGAADDSGLPNDRFFAVRPEGSVSTLKIQRTERGDSAVYLCASSLTGNQGEKLFFGSGTQLSVL.

This clone was detected only a few times. CDR3 DNA sequence: TGCGCCAGCAGCGGGGATGCGGCATCATACGAGCAGTACTTC. Translating it yields CASSGDAASYEQYF. The genes are TRBV5-1 and TRBJ2-7; no clear D. Germline V gene lookup returns CDR1 SGHRS and CDR2 YFSETQ. Trimming cost V 4 bases and J 4 bases, with 15 bases left between them. CDR3 size: 14 residues.

V and J are TRBV9 and TRBJ2-2; D is uncertain. This CDR3 region has 17 residues. Germline lookup yields CDR1 SGDLS and CDR2 YYNGEE. Trimming stripped 4 bases from V and 0 bases from J, with 16 bases between. CDR3 DNA sequence: TGTGCCAGCAGCCCCCCGTTGAGTGGAACGAACACCGGGGAGCTGTTTTTT. This gives the protein CASSPPLSGTNTGELFF.

This chain connects TRBV28 to TRBJ2-2, with 10 bases matching TRBD2. The V gene's germline CDR1 is MDHEN and CDR2 SYDVKM. This CDR3 is built from 14 residues. V was pared by 8 bases and J by 5 bases, with 5 bases of the junction left unmatched. CDR3 DNA sequence: TGTGCCAGCTTGACTAGCGGGCGAACCGGGGAGCTGTTTTTT. It specifies CASLTSGRTGELFF.

This clone was detected only a few times. The V and J genes are TRBV29-1 and TRBJ2-5; the match to TRBD2 covers 9 bases. CDR1 SQVTM and CDR2 ANQGSEA come from the germline V gene. CDR3 length equals 14 residues. V lost 4 bases to trimming and J lost 2 bases; unmatched junction nucleotides: 5. CDR3 in DNA: TGCAGCGTTGGGACTAGCGTCCTTCAAGAGACCCAGTACTTC. It is translated as CSVGTSVLQETQYF.

This clone was seen a handful of times. This chain connects TRBV7-8 to TRBJ2-1; no definite D call. The CDR3 runs to 15 residues. In germline, CDR1 is SGHVS, CDR2 FQNEAQ. The V and J ends lost 5 bases and 3 bases respectively, with 14 bases between them. The CDR3 nucleotides read TGTGCCAGCAGCACTGCGAGTCCCGGCTACAATGAGCAGTTCTTC. It encodes CASSTASPGYNEQFF.

A few counts support this clone. The rearrangement links TRBV29-1 to TRBJ2-7; no clear D gene. CDR1 is SQVTM and CDR2 is ANQGSEA in the germline V gene. The V gene lost 4 bases and the J gene lost 0 bases, with 10 bases spanning the gap. The CDR3 sequence is 13 residues long. CDR3 DNA sequence: TGCAGCGTTGGGCTCAGGCTCTCCTACGAGCAGTACTTC. The encoded protein is CSVGLRLSYEQYF.

This chain joins TRBV29-1 and TRBJ2-7; TRBD1 matches 10 bases. The CDR3 extends over 18 amino acids. The germline V gene has CDR1 SQVTM and CDR2 ANQGSEA. V gave up 4 bases and J gave up 5 bases; unmatched junction bases: 20. CDR3: CSVVWFGTGAPRTHEQYF. In DNA form, the CDR3 reads TGCAGCGTTGTGTGGTTTGGGACAGGGGCACCCCGGACCCACGAGCAGTACTTC.

The V gene is TRBV29-1, the J gene TRBJ2-7; 7 bases are shared with TRBD2. V was pared by 7 bases and J by 0 bases, with 9 bases of the junction left unmatched. The CDR3 totals 14 residues. The V gene's germline CDR1 is SQVTM and CDR2 ANQGSEA. CDR3 DNA: TGCAGCGCTGACTGGCGGGAGAGCTCCTACGAGCAGTACTTC. Protein: CSADWRESSYEQYF.